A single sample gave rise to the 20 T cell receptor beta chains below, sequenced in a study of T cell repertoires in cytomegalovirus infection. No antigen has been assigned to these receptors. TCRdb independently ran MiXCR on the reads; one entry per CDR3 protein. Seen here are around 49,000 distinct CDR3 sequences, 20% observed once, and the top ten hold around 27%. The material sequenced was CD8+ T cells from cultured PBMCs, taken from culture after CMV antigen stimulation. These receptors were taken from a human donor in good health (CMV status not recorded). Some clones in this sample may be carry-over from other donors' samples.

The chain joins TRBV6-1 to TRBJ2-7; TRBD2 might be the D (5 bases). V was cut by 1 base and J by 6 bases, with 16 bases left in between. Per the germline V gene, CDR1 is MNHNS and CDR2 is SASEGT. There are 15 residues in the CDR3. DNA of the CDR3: TGTGCCAGCAGTGAAGGGACGGGAATTAAGGCCGAGCAGTACTTC. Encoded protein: CASSEGTGIKAEQYF.

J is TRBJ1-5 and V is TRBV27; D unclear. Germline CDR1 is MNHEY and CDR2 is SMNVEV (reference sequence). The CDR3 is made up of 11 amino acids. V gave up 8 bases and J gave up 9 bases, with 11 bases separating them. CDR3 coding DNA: TGTGCCAGCGGAGTTTCCTGGCCCCAGCATTTT. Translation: CASGVSWPQHF.

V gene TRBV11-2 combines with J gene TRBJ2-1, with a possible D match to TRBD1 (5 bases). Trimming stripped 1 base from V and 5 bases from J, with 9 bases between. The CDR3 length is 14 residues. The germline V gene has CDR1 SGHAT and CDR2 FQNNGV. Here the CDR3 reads CASSLVLGDNEQFF. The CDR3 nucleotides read TGTGCCAGCAGCTTAGTCCTAGGGGACAATGAGCAGTTCTTC.

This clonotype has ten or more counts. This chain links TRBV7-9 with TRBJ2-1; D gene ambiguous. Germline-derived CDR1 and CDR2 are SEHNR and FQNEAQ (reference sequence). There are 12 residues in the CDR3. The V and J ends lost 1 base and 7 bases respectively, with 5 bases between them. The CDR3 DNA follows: TGTGCCAGCAGCTTAGTGGGGAATGAGCAGTTCTTC. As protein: CASSLVGNEQFF.

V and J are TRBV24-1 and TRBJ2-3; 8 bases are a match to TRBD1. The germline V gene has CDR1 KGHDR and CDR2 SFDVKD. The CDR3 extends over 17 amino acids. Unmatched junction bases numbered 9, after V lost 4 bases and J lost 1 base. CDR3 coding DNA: TGTGCCACCAGTGACACCCGACAGGGGCAGGGCACAGATACGCAGTATTTT. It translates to CATSDTRQGQGTDTQYF.

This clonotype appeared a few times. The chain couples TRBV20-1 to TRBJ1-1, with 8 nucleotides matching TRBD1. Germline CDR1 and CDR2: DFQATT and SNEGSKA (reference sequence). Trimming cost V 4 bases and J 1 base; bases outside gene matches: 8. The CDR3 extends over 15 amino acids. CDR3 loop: CSAKDRAWKNTEAFF. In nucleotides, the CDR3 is TGCAGTGCTAAGGACAGGGCCTGGAAGAACACTGAAGCTTTCTTT.

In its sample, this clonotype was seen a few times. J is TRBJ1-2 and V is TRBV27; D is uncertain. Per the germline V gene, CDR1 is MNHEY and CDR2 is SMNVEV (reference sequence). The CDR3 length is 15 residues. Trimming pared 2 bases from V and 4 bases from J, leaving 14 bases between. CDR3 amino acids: CASSLGGRRGYGYTF. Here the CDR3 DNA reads TGTGCCAGCAGTTTAGGAGGGCGGCGGGGCTATGGCTACACCTTC.

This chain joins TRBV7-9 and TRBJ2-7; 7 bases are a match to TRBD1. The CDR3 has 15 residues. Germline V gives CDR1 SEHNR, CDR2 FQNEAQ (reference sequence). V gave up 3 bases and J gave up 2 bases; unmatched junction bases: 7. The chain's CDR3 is CASSLGQRRTYEQYF. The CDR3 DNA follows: TGTGCCAGCAGCTTGGGACAGAGGAGGACCTACGAGCAGTACTTC.

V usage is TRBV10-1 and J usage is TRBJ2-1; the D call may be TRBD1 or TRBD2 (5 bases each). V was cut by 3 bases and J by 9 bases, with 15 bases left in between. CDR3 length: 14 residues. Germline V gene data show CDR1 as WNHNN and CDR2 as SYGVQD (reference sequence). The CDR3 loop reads CASSDGDPLGEQFF. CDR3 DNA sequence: TGCGCCAGCAGTGATGGGGACCCCCTGGGTGAGCAGTTCTTC.

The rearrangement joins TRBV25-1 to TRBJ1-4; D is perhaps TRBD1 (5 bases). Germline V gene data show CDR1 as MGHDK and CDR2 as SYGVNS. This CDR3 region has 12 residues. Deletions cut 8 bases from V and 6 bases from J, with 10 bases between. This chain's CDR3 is CASAGSDEKLFF. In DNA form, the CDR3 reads TGTGCCAGCGCAGGGAGTGATGAAAAACTGTTTTTT.

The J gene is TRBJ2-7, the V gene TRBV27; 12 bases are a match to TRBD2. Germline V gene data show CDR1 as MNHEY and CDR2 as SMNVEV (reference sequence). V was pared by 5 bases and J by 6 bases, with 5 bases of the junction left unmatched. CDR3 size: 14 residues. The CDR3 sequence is CASSPRLAGAEQYF. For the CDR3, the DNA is TGTGCCAGCAGTCCCCGACTAGCGGGAGCCGAGCAGTACTTC.

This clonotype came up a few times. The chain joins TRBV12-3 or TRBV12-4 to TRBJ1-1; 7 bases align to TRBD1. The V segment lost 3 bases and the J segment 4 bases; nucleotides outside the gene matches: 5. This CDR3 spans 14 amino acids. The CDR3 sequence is CASSLAGGGTEAFF. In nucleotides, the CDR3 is TGTGCCAGCAGTTTGGCAGGGGGGGGCACTGAAGCTTTCTTT.

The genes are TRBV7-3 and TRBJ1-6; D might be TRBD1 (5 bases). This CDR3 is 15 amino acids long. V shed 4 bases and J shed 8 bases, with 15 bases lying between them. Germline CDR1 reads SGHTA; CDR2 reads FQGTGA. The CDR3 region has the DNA TGTGCCAGCAGCTCAGACAGTCACCCAGATTCACCCCTCCACTTT. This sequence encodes CASSSDSHPDSPLHF.

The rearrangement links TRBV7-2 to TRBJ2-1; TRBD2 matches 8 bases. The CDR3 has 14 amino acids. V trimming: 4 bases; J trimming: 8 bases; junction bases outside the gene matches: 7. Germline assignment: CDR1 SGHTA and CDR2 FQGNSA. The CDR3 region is CASSSGGGRYEQFF. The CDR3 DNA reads TGTGCCAGCAGCTCCGGGGGGGGGAGGTATGAGCAGTTCTTC.

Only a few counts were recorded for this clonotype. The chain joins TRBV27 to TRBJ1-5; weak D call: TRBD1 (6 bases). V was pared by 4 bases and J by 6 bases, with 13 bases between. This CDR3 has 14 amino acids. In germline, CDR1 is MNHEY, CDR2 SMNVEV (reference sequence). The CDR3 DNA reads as TGTGCCAGCAGTTCAAAACAGGGAGGTCAGCCCCAGCATTTT. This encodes CASSSKQGGQPQHF.

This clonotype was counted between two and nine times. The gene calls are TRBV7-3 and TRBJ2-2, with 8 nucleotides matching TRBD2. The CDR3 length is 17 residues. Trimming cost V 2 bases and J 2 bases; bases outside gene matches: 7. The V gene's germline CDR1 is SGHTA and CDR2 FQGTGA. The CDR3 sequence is CASSLGAGDPNTGELFF. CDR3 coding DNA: TGTGCCAGCAGCTTAGGAGCGGGAGACCCAAACACCGGGGAGCTGTTTTTT.

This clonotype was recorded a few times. The CDR3: CASSLTAGTSQNEQFF. Written as DNA, the CDR3 is TGTGCCAGCAGCTTAACGGCCGGGACTAGCCAAAATGAGCAGTTCTTC. The chain carries TRBV11-2 and TRBJ2-1; 9 nucleotides match TRBD2. Germline lookup yields CDR1 SGHAT and CDR2 FQNNGV. The CDR3 runs to 16 residues. V trimming: 2 bases; J trimming: 7 bases; junction bases outside the gene matches: 9.

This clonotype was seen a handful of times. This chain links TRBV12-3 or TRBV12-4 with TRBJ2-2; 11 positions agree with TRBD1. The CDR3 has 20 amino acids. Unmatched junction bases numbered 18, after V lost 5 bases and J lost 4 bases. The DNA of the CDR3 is TGTGCCAGCAGTCAAGCTCCGGGACAGGGGGTCGATAGCATCACCGGGGAGCTGTTTTTT. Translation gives CASSQAPGQGVDSITGELFF.

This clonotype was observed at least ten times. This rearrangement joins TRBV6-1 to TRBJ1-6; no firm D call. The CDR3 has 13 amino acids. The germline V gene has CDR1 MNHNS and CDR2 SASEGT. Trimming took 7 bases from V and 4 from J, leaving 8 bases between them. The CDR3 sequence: CASKRSYNSPLHF. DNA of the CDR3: TGTGCCAGCAAGCGAAGTTATAATTCACCCCTCCACTTT.

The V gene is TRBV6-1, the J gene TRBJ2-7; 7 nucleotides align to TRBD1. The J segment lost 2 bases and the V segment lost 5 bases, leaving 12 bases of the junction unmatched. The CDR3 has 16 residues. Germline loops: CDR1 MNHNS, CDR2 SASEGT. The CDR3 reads CASSPHPTGKTYEQYF. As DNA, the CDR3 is TGTGCCAGCAGTCCGCACCCGACAGGGAAGACCTACGAGCAGTACTTC.